Following are 5 T cell receptor beta chains from one sample sequenced in a study of human T cells and chemical hapten exposure. TCRdb re-called the RACE reads through MiXCR, storing one row per CDR3 protein. The profile shows under 450,000 distinct CDR3 sequences, about 6.9% of them singletons. Sample time point: patch test 2, 6 weeks after DPC sensitization. Treatment reported: therapeutic diphenylcyclopropenone sensitization with weekly scalp DPC. The specimen comprised whole blood, sampled in connection with sensitization to the hapten diphenylcyclopropenone (DPC). The receptors derive from a woman between 18 and 30 years old with alopecia areata. Some clones in this sample may be carry-over from other donors' samples.

This sequence joins TRBV6-1 and TRBJ1-2; possible D gene TRBD1, 6 bases. The germline V and J ends were trimmed by 7 bases and 1 base, with 10 bases remaining between them. The CDR3 is 13 residues long. In germline, CDR1 is MNHNS, CDR2 SASEGT. CDR3 in DNA: TGTGCCAGCACTAGGACAGATAACTATGGCTACACCTTC. Amino acids: CASTRTDNYGYTF.

This clonotype was found a few times. The genes are TRBV12-3 or TRBV12-4 and TRBJ1-5; maybe TRBD1 (6 bases). The CDR3 covers 17 residues. V lost 6 bases, J lost 0 bases, and 18 bases lay in between. The CDR3 nucleotides read TGTGCCAGCAGCCCGGGACACTTTTCCTATAGCAATCAGCCCCAGCATTTT. It is translated as CASSPGHFSYSNQPQHF.

The rearrangement links TRBV28 to TRBJ1-2; perhaps TRBD1 as D (5 bases). V was shortened by 10 bases and J by 8 bases, with 26 bases between the two germline ends. CDR1 is MDHEN, CDR2 SYDVKM, per germline. CDR3 length: 15 amino acids. The CDR3 sequence is CATHRAGSGIWGYTF. The CDR3 nucleotides read TGTGCCACCCATCGTGCAGGGAGCGGTATATGGGGCTACACCTTC.

In this sample, this clonotype turned up a few times. This chain links TRBV6-5 with TRBJ2-7; 13 bases agree with TRBD2. Germline CDR1 is MNHEY and CDR2 is SVGAGI. This CDR3 spans 15 amino acids. The junction had 5 bases not matched to a gene; V was cut back by 5 bases and J by 4 bases. The CDR3 DNA follows: TGTGCCAGCAGTCCGAGGACTAGCGGGGGATACGAGCAGTACTTC. Translation: CASSPRTSGGYEQYF.

This clonotype showed up many times. This chain joins TRBV29-1 and TRBJ1-1, with D tentatively TRBD1 (5 bases). V lost 4 bases, J lost 2 bases, and 14 bases lay in between. CDR3 length: 14 residues. Germline values: CDR1 SQVTM, CDR2 ANQGSEA. The CDR3 is CSVARGPYNTEAFF. CDR3 DNA sequence: TGCAGCGTTGCCCGGGGCCCATATAACACTGAAGCTTTCTTT.